Given below is one TCR beta chain in context. The data were obtained in a study of blood T cell repertoires in COVID-19. Study context: COVID-19 samples collected from the United States, Italy and Spain covered acute and convalescent phases. The cDNA or gDNA used as material had been derived from T cells, B-cell-depleted T cells, or PBMCs.

Trimming cost V 8 bases and J 4 bases; bases outside gene matches: 22. This CDR3 has 19 residues. The germline CDR1 and CDR2 sequences are MNHEY and SMNVEV (reference sequence). The method was immunoSEQ multiplex PCR; TCRdb's version includes in-frame clones alone and lacks a portion of them. The sample has around 160,000 clones; 81% are singletons. Sequencing was done on a sample of peripheral blood. This TCR derives from a human donor in a cohort sampled during active COVID-19. The rearrangement links TRBV27 to TRBJ2-7; TRBD2 matches 11 bases. The CDR3 DNA sequence: TGTGCCAGCGGCCCCCCCACAGGGGCTAGACTAGCGGGAAGGTACGAGCAGTACTTC. It codes for CASGPPTGARLAGRYEQYF.